The clone carrying this T cell receptor beta chain showed up just a few times. This record comes from a study of blood T cell repertoires in COVID-19. As processed by the authors: Reference gene primer amplification yielded estimated nucleated cell counts. Generated by immunoSEQ multiplex PCR, the TCRdb table keeps only in-frame clones and is missing some. V and J calls and clone size come straight from that table; D and trimming were deduced from the DNA. The sample has about 100,000 clones, more than 75% seen once. The CDR3 loop spans 16 amino acids. V was clipped by 5 bases and J by 3 bases, with 16 bases between them. Per germline, CDR1 SGHAT and CDR2 FQDESV (reference sequence).

The clonotype comes from a man aged 25 to 45 in a cohort sampled during active COVID-19. The material sequenced was peripheral blood. The genes are TRBV11-1 and TRBJ2-2; a possible D gene is TRBD1 (7 bases). CDR3 residues: CASSPRGRGDTGELFF. Here the CDR3 DNA reads TGTGCCAGCAGCCCAAGGGGCAGGGGGGACACCGGGGAGCTGTTTTTT. Complete variable domain (other parts from reference TRBV11-1 and TRBJ2-2): EAEVAQSPRYKITEKSQAVAFWCDPISGHATLYWYRQILGQGPELLVQFQDESVVDDSQLPKDRFSAERLKGVDSTLKIQPAELGDSAMYLCASSPRGRGDTGELFFGEGSRLTVL.